The present T cell receptor (beta chain) was sequenced within a study of cytomegalovirus exposure and HLA in healthy donors. Study background: The 90 to 150 validation repertoires used the same platform as the 550 to 850 first-cohort repertoires (as reported by a later analysis). General study findings and limits: The classifier, whose performance was assessed in both the original and validation cohorts, reportedly diagnosed cytomegalovirus status with high specificity and sensitivity.

Germline V CDR1 and CDR2: GTSNPN, SVGIG (reference sequence). Trimming left V 7 bases short and J 4 bases short, with 16 bases between. The CDR3 loop spans 13 amino acids. This clone was seen only a few times. The antigen is undetermined. The donors were in the roughly 120-subject validation cohort; that cohort was separate from the roughly 700-subject first cohort. TCRdb's table, derived via immunoSEQ multiplex PCR, lists solely in-frame clones and lacks some. The sample yields 200,000 to 250,000 clones, more than 85% seen once. Sequenced material: PBMCs. V and J are TRBV30 and TRBJ1-2, with a tentative D call TRBD1 (6 bases). This receptor was taken from a man between 18 and 29 years old in good health and CMV-seropositive. This CDR3 is CASGAWMSYGYTF. Written as DNA, the CDR3 is TGTGCCTCGGGGGCATGGATGTCCTATGGCTACACCTTC.